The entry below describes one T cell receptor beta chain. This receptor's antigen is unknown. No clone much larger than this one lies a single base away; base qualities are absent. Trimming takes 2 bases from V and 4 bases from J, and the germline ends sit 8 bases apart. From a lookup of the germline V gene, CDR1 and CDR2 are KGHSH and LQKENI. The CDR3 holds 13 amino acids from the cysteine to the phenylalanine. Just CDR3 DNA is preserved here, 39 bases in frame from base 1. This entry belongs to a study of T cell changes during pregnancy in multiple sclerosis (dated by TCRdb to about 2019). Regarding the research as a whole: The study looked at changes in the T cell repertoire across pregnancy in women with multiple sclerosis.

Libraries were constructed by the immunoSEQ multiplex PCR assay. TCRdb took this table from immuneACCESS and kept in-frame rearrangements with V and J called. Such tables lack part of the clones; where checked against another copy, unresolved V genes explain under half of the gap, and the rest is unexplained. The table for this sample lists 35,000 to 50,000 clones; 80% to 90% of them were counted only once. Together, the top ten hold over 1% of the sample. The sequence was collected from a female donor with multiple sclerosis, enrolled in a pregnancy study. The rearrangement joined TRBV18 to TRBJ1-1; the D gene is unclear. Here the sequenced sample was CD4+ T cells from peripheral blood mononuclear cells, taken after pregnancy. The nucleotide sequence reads TGTGCCAGCTCACCATGGCCGGGCACTGAAGCTTTCTTT. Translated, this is CASSPWPGTEAFF.